One and the same sample provided the 29 T cell receptor beta chains below, sequenced in a study of blood T cell repertoires in COVID-19. Libraries were prepared by immunoSEQ multiplex PCR; TCRdb keeps only in-frame clonotypes and omits some of them. In the table there are about 120,000 clones, roughly 89% of which are singletons. The sample was peripheral blood. The source of these receptors is a woman in her sixties or seventies with COVID-19, enrolled during active disease.

This clone appeared a single time. The J gene is TRBJ1-1, the V gene TRBV7-8; weak D call: TRBD1 (6 bases). V was cut by 1 base and J by 0 bases, with 12 bases left in between. From germline, CDR1 is SGHVS and CDR2 FQNEAQ. The CDR3 runs 16 residues. The CDR3 DNA reads as TGTGCCAGCAGCTTAGAAGGACAGACAATGAACACTGAAGCTTTCTTT. Its protein is CASSLEGQTMNTEAFF.

The J gene is TRBJ2-7, the V gene TRBV19, with 9 bases fitting TRBD1. Germline V gene lookup returns CDR1 LNHDA and CDR2 SQIVND (reference sequence). The CDR3 spans 15 residues. Losses at the gene ends were 4 bases for V and 5 bases for J; bases not matched to a gene: 9. The CDR3 nucleotides are TGTGCCAGTAGTACTACCGGGACAGGGCCCAACGAGCAGTACTTC. This gives the protein CASSTTGTGPNEQYF.

This chain connects TRBV18 to TRBJ2-5; 10 nucleotides line up with TRBD1. V lost 3 bases and J lost 5; bases outside the gene matches: 6. Germline loops: CDR1 KGHSH, CDR2 LQKENI. CDR3 size: 15 residues. CDR3 in amino acids: CASSPRTGGEETQYF. The CDR3 nucleotides are TGTGCCAGCTCACCTCGGACAGGGGGTGAGGAGACCCAGTACTTC.

The J gene is TRBJ2-3, the V gene TRBV4-2; D not certain. Trimming cost V 1 base and J 3 bases, with 11 bases left between them. The CDR3 consists of 15 residues. Germline values: CDR1 LGHNA, CDR2 YNFKEQ. CDR3 DNA sequence: TGTGCCAGCAGCCAAGTTAGATATTCTACAGATACGCAGTATTTT. Its protein is CASSQVRYSTDTQYF.

The rearrangement uses TRBV4-2 and TRBJ1-2, with D uncertain. CDR1 and CDR2 from the germline V gene are LGHNA and YNFKEQ. Trimming left V 0 bases short and J 0 bases short, with 8 bases between. This CDR3 has 15 residues. CDR3 DNA sequence: TGTGCCAGCAGCCAAGATCCTGGAGCTAACTATGGCTACACCTTC. Its translation: CASSQDPGANYGYTF.

V gene TRBV7-3 combines with J gene TRBJ2-5; TRBD2 is a possible D gene (7 bases). The V end was cut by 1 base, the J end by 4 bases, with 10 bases between. From germline, CDR1 is SGHTA and CDR2 FQGTGA. The CDR3 has 14 amino acids. CDR3 amino acids: CASSLNGGLETQYF. The CDR3 bases are TGTGCCAGCAGCTTAAACGGGGGGCTAGAGACCCAGTACTTC.

This clone has just one count. The V and J genes are TRBV6-5 and TRBJ2-5; D is perhaps TRBD2 (5 bases). The V end lost 6 bases, the J end lost 5 bases, and 19 bases lay between the germline ends. Germline V lookup: CDR1 MNHEY, CDR2 SVGAGI. This CDR3 has 15 residues. CDR3 amino acids: CASRDPGLRAETQYF. CDR3 sequence (DNA): TGTGCCAGCAGGGACCCAGGACTTCGCGCTGAGACCCAGTACTTC.

The V call is TRBV5-6, the J call TRBJ1-1; D not resolved. V lost 0 bases to trimming and J lost 7 bases, with 16 bases between them. CDR1 is SGHDT, CDR2 YYEEEE, per germline. The CDR3 is made up of 15 amino acids. CDR3 sequence (DNA): TGTGCCAGCAGCTTGGTCCTGGCAGGCGGGAGTGAAGCTTTCTTT. This translates into CASSLVLAGGSEAFF. The whole variable domain, remainder taken from reference TRBV5-6 and TRBJ1-1, is DAGVTQSPTHLIKTRGQQVTLRCSPKSGHDTVSWYQQALGQGPQFIFQYYEEEERQRGNFPDRFSGHQFPNYSSELNVNALLLGDSALYLCASSLVLAGGSEAFFGQGTRLTVV.

This clone was observed a single time. The chain combines TRBV6-5 with TRBJ2-1, with D possibly matching TRBD2 (7 bases). Germline V CDR1 and CDR2: MNHEY, SVGAGI. The CDR3 runs 16 residues. Trimming took 1 base from V and 10 from J, leaving 20 bases between them. CDR3 nucleotide sequence: TGTGCCAGCAGTTACTTCGAACGGGGGGCCGCCGGGGAGCAGTTCTTC. It specifies CASSYFERGAAGEQFF.

The V call is TRBV2, the J call TRBJ2-7, with 9 bases lining up with TRBD1. The ends lost 10 bases at V and 6 bases at J; junction bases unmatched: 16. The CDR3 has 15 residues. The germline gives CDR1 SNHLY, CDR2 FYNNEI. CDR3 loop: CATTGVATGGFEQYF. As DNA, the CDR3 is TGTGCCACCACTGGTGTCGCGACAGGGGGTTTCGAGCAGTACTTC.

This clone was seen only a few times. The chain carries TRBV27 and TRBJ2-1, with TRBD1 matching 8 bases. Trimming removed 3 bases from V and 5 bases from J; junction bases left unmatched: 12. Germline CDR1 reads MNHEY; CDR2 reads SMNVEV (reference sequence). The CDR3 is 17 residues long. CDR3 loop: CASSFVTGQGIHNEQFF. In DNA, the CDR3 is TGTGCCAGCAGTTTTGTTACTGGACAGGGTATTCACAATGAGCAGTTCTTC.

The chain links TRBV7-2 to TRBJ2-7; D unresolved. V lost 0 bases and J lost 4, with 7 bases in between. From germline, CDR1 is SGHTA and CDR2 FQGNSA. The CDR3 is made up of 13 amino acids. The CDR3 loop reads CASSLAITYEQYF. The DNA of the CDR3 is TGTGCCAGCAGCTTAGCCATTACTTACGAGCAGTACTTC.

This clone was seen once. This sequence joins TRBV19 and TRBJ1-2; the D gene is possibly TRBD1 (6 bases). Germline loops: CDR1 LNHDA, CDR2 SQIVND (reference sequence). The V and J ends lost 7 bases and 7 bases respectively, with 16 bases between them. The CDR3 totals 13 residues. CDR3 nucleotides: TGTGCCAGTAAGGCGGGGGCAAATAGTGGCTACACCTTC. Protein product: CASKAGANSGYTF.

This rearrangement joins TRBV19 to TRBJ2-7, with TRBD1 matching over 7 bases. Germline CDR1 and CDR2: LNHDA and SQIVND (reference sequence). The trim removed 1 base at V and 6 bases at J, leaving 3 bases unmatched. The length of the CDR3 is 13 residues. CDR3 in amino acids: CASSIGGGGEQYF. In DNA form, the CDR3 reads TGTGCCAGTAGTATAGGAGGGGGCGGCGAGCAGTACTTC.

The V and J genes are TRBV7-2 and TRBJ1-1; 9 nucleotides match TRBD1. Germline assignment: CDR1 SGHTA and CDR2 FQGNSA. After removal of 5 bases from V and 6 bases from J, the junction contained 7 bases not matched to a gene. The CDR3 totals 14 residues. CDR3 residues: CASSQRTGVPEAFF. The CDR3 coding sequence is TGTGCCAGCAGCCAGAGGACAGGGGTCCCTGAAGCTTTCTTT.

The chain uses TRBV5-6 and TRBJ1-2; 7 bases line up with TRBD1. Germline assignment: CDR1 SGHDT and CDR2 YYEEEE. The junction had 5 bases not matched to a gene; V was cut back by 2 bases and J by 4 bases. The CDR3 has 14 amino acids. The CDR3 bases are TGTGCCAGCAGCTTTGGGACAGAAATCTATGGCTACACCTTC. Its translation: CASSFGTEIYGYTF.

This chain links TRBV10-3 with TRBJ2-7, with D unresolved. Germline V CDR1 and CDR2: ENHRY, SYGVKD. Trimming stripped 3 bases from V and 5 bases from J, with 14 bases between. The CDR3 runs 14 residues. Written as DNA, the CDR3 is TGTGCCATCAGTGAATCCCCGAACAACGACGAGCAGTACTTC. Amino acid sequence: CAISESPNNDEQYF.

This clone occurred once. The V gene is TRBV7-9, the J gene TRBJ1-2; 8 nucleotides align to TRBD1. The V gene end was trimmed by 5 bases and the J gene end by 3 bases; junction bases not matched to a gene: 5. CDR3 size: 14 residues. The germline gives CDR1 SEHNR, CDR2 FQNEAQ (reference sequence). Written as DNA, the CDR3 is TGTGCCAGCAGCAACCAGGGGGCCGACTATGGCTACACCTTC. Translation gives CASSNQGADYGYTF.

The chain couples TRBV7-9 to TRBJ1-1; 9 bases align to TRBD1. CDR1 is SEHNR and CDR2 is FQNEAQ in the germline V gene (reference sequence). The junction had 2 bases not matched to a gene; V was cut back by 1 base and J by 5 bases. The CDR3 sequence is 14 residues long. The CDR3 sequence: CASSLDRGRTEAFF. The CDR3 region has the DNA TGTGCCAGCAGCTTAGACAGGGGGCGAACTGAAGCTTTCTTT.

The gene calls are TRBV4-3 and TRBJ2-2; D remains unclear. Trimming stripped 1 base from V and 7 bases from J, with 13 bases between. The CDR3 spans 15 residues. The germline gives CDR1 LGHNA, CDR2 YSLEER. Here the CDR3 reads CASSQGTLSVGELFF. CDR3 nucleotides: TGCGCCAGCAGCCAAGGAACCCTCTCGGTCGGGGAGCTGTTTTTT.

This clone was counted once. The J gene is TRBJ2-3, the V gene TRBV4-2, with D possibly matching TRBD2 (5 bases). The CDR3 contains 16 residues. Germline loops: CDR1 LGHNA, CDR2 YNFKEQ. With 0 bases removed from V and 2 bases from J, the gap between germline ends came to 12 bases. CDR3 nucleotide sequence: TGTGCCAGCAGCCAAGAGACTAATCAGTTCACAGATACGCAGTATTTT. The encoded protein is CASSQETNQFTDTQYF.

V and J are TRBV7-2 and TRBJ1-1; tentatively, D is TRBD1 (5 bases). The CDR3 is made up of 14 amino acids. Germline values: CDR1 SGHTA, CDR2 FQGNSA. V lost 2 bases and J lost 2, with 9 bases in between. CDR3 sequence (DNA): TGTGCCAGCAGCTTAAGGAGGGGCAACACTGAAGCTTTCTTT. This codes for CASSLRRGNTEAFF.

The genes are TRBV29-1 and TRBJ1-2; perhaps TRBD1 as D (5 bases). Germline V gives CDR1 SQVTM, CDR2 ANQGSEA. The CDR3 has 13 residues. The V end lost 5 bases, the J end lost 4 bases, and 14 bases lay between the germline ends. The CDR3 sequence is CSVRNLDSYGYTF. The CDR3 region has the DNA TGCAGCGTTCGTAACCTAGACAGCTATGGCTACACCTTC.

The DNA for the CDR3 is TGTGCCAGCAGATCACTAGGGAACACAGATACGCAGTATTTT. This translates into CASRSLGNTDTQYF. This sequence joins TRBV6-6 and TRBJ2-3; D perhaps matches TRBD2 (5 bases). The ends were cut back, 6 bases at V and 2 bases at J, with 12 bases in the middle. The CDR3 is 14 residues long. The germline gives CDR1 MNHNY, CDR2 SVGAGI (reference sequence).

This sequence joins TRBV6-2 or TRBV6-3 and TRBJ2-7; D gene unclear. The CDR3 extends over 17 amino acids. The V end was cut by 6 bases, the J end by 1 base, with 22 bases between. Germline CDR1 and CDR2: MNHEY and SVGEGT. In DNA, the CDR3 is TGTGCCAGCAGCCCCCCCCTTTCAGGATTTAGGTCCTACGAGCAGTACTTC. Translation: CASSPPLSGFRSYEQYF.

The rearrangement joins TRBV5-4 to TRBJ1-6; 8 bases map to TRBD1. The J segment lost 8 bases and the V segment lost 5 bases, leaving 15 bases of the junction unmatched. Germline V CDR1 and CDR2: SGHNT, YYREEE (reference sequence). This CDR3 has 17 amino acids. CDR3 DNA sequence: TGTGCCAGCAGTTATAAACCCCCGGGGACAGGTTATTCACCCCTCCACTTT. This translates into CASSYKPPGTGYSPLHF.

The chain has TRBV27 and TRBJ1-2; 10 bases fit TRBD1. With V trimmed by 6 bases and J by 4 bases, 5 bases remained unmatched. The CDR3 extends over 14 amino acids. The germline V gene has CDR1 MNHEY and CDR2 SMNVEV (reference sequence). Here the CDR3 reads CASRDGTGAYGYTF. CDR3 DNA: TGTGCCAGCAGGGACGGGACAGGGGCCTATGGCTACACCTTC.

The J gene is TRBJ1-1, the V gene TRBV6-5; D unresolved. The ends were cut back, 6 bases at V and 4 bases at J, with 15 bases in the middle. Germline loops: CDR1 MNHEY, CDR2 SVGAGI. This CDR3 is 14 amino acids long. The CDR3 is CASSRGPVGTEAFF. The CDR3 DNA reads as TGTGCCAGCAGCCGGGGTCCAGTTGGCACTGAAGCTTTCTTT.

The V call is TRBV7-9, the J call TRBJ1-5, with D possibly being TRBD1 (6 bases). V lost 5 bases, J lost 0 bases, and 11 bases lay in between. The germline V gene encodes CDR1 SEHNR and CDR2 FQNEAQ (reference sequence). This CDR3 spans 15 amino acids. The CDR3 bases are TGTGCCAGCAGCGGCAGGGGTAATAGCAATCAGCCCCAGCATTTT. Its translation: CASSGRGNSNQPQHF.